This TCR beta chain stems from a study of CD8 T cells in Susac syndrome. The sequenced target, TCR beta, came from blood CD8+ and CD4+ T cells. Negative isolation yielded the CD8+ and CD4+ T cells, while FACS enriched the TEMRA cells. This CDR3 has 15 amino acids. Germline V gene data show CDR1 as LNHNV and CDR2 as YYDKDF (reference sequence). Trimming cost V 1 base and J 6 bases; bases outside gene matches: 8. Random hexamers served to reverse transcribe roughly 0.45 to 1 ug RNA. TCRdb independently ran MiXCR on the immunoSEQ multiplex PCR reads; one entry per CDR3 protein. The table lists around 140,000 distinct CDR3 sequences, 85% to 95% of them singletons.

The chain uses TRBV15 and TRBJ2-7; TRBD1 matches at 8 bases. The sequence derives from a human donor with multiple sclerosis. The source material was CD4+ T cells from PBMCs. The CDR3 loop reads CATSRAQGAWREQYF. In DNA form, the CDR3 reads TGTGCCACCAGCAGAGCGCAGGGGGCTTGGCGCGAGCAGTACTTC.